What follows are 19 T cell receptor beta chains derived from one specimen sequenced in a study of long-term antiretroviral therapy in people with HIV. Version v3.0 of the immunoSEQ assay was performed at survey level. Profiling relied on immunoSEQ multiplex PCR, and the TCRdb table lists in-frame clones only, not all of them. The repertoire holds 13,000 to 15,000 clones, with approximately 88% as singletons. The specimen was unsorted PBMCs, collected 6.2 years after starting antiretroviral therapy. The origin of the receptors is a middle-aged man with HIV.

The rearrangement links TRBV19 to TRBJ1-5, with D tentatively TRBD1 (5 bases). Germline assignment: CDR1 LNHDA and CDR2 SQIVND (reference sequence). V was clipped by 1 base and J by 7 bases, with 8 bases between them. The CDR3 loop spans 13 amino acids. CDR3 sequence (DNA): TGTGCCAGTAGTATAGGGGGGAGGCAGCCCCAGCATTTT. Translation: CASSIGGRQPQHF.

This clone was seen only a few times. The chain employs TRBV4-3 and TRBJ2-7; D could derive from TRBD1 or TRBD2 (5 bases each). Germline values: CDR1 LGHNA, CDR2 YSLEER. Trimming took 4 bases from V and 4 from J, leaving 17 bases between them. The CDR3 is 15 amino acids. Written as DNA, the CDR3 is TGCGCCAGCAGCCCAGCTGGGGGAGCGCTGTACGAGCAGTACTTC. Protein sequence: CASSPAGGALYEQYF.

The chain uses TRBV28 and TRBJ1-5, with D possibly being TRBD1 (5 bases). Trimming removed 1 base at V and 1 base at J, with 14 bases between. The CDR3 has 17 amino acids. Germline CDR1 reads MDHEN; CDR2 reads SYDVKM. The CDR3 protein is CASSLSRGVTSNQPQHF. CDR3 bases: TGTGCCAGCAGTTTATCACGGGGGGTGACAAGCAATCAGCCCCAGCATTTT.

The V and J genes are TRBV7-3 and TRBJ2-3, with D hard to call. CDR3 size: 15 residues. Germline V gives CDR1 SGHTA, CDR2 FQGTGA. V dropped 1 base and J dropped 1 base, with 9 bases sitting between them. The CDR3 is CASSLNRRGTDTQYF. CDR3 bases: TGTGCCAGCAGCTTAAATCGGCGAGGCACAGATACGCAGTATTTT.

The CDR3 coding sequence is TGTGCCAGCTCAGCGACGGGAGAAGGCTATGGCTACACCTTC. Translation: CASSATGEGYGYTF. The chain joins TRBV18 to TRBJ1-2; D call uncertain. Trimming took 5 bases from V and 4 from J, leaving 14 bases between them. Germline CDR1 is KGHSH and CDR2 is LQKENI. This CDR3 has 14 residues.

This chain links TRBV19 with TRBJ2-3; D call uncertain. V shed 4 bases and J shed 0 bases, with 8 bases lying between them. The germline CDR1 and CDR2 sequences are LNHDA and SQIVND (reference sequence). This CDR3 has 14 residues. The CDR3 is CASSRVTSTDTQYF. CDR3 nucleotides: TGTGCCAGTAGTAGGGTTACTAGCACAGATACGCAGTATTTT.

This rearrangement joins TRBV7-2 to TRBJ1-2, with no clear D. Germline V CDR1 and CDR2: SGHTA, FQGNSA. CDR3 size: 15 residues. Trimming took 2 bases from V and 7 from J, leaving 17 bases between them. CDR3 DNA sequence: TGTGCCAGCAGCTTAACTCGACAATCAGGATCTGGCTACACCTTC. Residues: CASSLTRQSGSGYTF.

CDR3 in amino acids: CASSQPGIFSGELFF. CDR3 coding DNA: TGCGCCAGCAGCCAACCTGGGATATTCTCCGGGGAGCTGTTTTTT. The chain recombines TRBV4-3 with TRBJ2-2, with unresolved D. Germline CDR1 reads LGHNA; CDR2 reads YSLEER. This CDR3 contains 15 residues. Trimming took 2 bases from V and 6 from J, leaving 13 bases between them.

This clone was counted a few times. This chain links TRBV4-1 with TRBJ2-2; no definite D call. V lost 2 bases and J 5 bases, leaving 15 bases between the germline ends. The CDR3 sequence is 16 residues long. CDR1 and CDR2 (germline): MGHRA, YSYEKL. This CDR3 is CASSQRSGAQTGELFF. The CDR3 DNA reads TGCGCCAGCAGCCAAAGATCAGGTGCTCAGACCGGGGAGCTGTTTTTT.

This clone has a single count. The V gene is TRBV7-9, the J gene TRBJ1-5; 7 positions match TRBD1. Germline CDR1 reads SEHNR; CDR2 reads FQNEAQ (reference sequence). V was pared by 5 bases and J by 6 bases, with 4 bases of the junction left unmatched. This CDR3 comprises 13 residues. The CDR3 nucleotides are TGTGCCAGCAGCCCAACAGGGGTTCAGCCCCAGCATTTT. It is translated as CASSPTGVQPQHF. The variable domain in full, completed from reference TRBV7-9 and TRBJ1-5, reads DTGVSQNPRHKITKRGQNVTFRCDPISEHNRLYWYRQTLGQGPEFLTYFQNEAQLEKSRLLSDRFSAERPKGSFSTLEIQRTEQGDSAMYLCASSPTGVQPQHFGDGTRLSIL.

CDR3 nucleotides: TGTGCCAGCAGTGGCAACAGGGGACAAGGGGCCCAGCATTTT. This codes for CASSGNRGQGAQHF. The V and J genes are TRBV6-1 and TRBJ1-5; 7 bases line up with TRBD1. This CDR3 is 14 amino acids long. V was clipped by 4 bases and J by 11 bases; unmatched bases: 11. Germline V CDR1 and CDR2: MNHNS, SASEGT.

The chain couples TRBV5-1 to TRBJ2-7; D possibly corresponds to TRBD2 (5 bases). The CDR3 has 13 residues. V lost 4 bases and J lost 6, with 14 bases in between. Germline V gene data show CDR1 as SGHRS and CDR2 as YFSETQ. This CDR3 is CASSPGLKGEQYF. CDR3 bases: TGCGCCAGCAGCCCCGGACTCAAGGGCGAGCAGTACTTC.

The chain carries TRBV6-5 and TRBJ2-3; a weak D match, TRBD2 (6 bases). CDR1 is MNHEY, CDR2 SVGAGI, per germline. V was clipped by 6 bases and J by 3 bases, with 13 bases between them. The length of the CDR3 is 14 residues. The CDR3 is CASSLRERTDTQYF. The CDR3, as DNA: TGTGCCAGCAGCCTACGGGAGAGAACAGATACGCAGTATTTT.

The chain employs TRBV4-3 and TRBJ2-1, with a weak D call TRBD2 (6 bases). The CDR3 runs 18 residues. V lost 3 bases, J lost 4 bases, and 22 bases lay in between. Germline lookup yields CDR1 LGHNA and CDR2 YSLEER. The CDR3 sequence is CASSQEESSVSEYNEQFF. The CDR3 region has the DNA TGCGCCAGCAGCCAGGAAGAGTCTAGCGTGAGCGAGTACAATGAGCAGTTCTTC.

This clone was seen more than once but under ten times. The chain is built from TRBV4-2 and TRBJ2-7, with 10 bases identical to TRBD2. Germline CDR1 reads LGHNA; CDR2 reads YNFKEQ. The CDR3 covers 19 residues. J lost 3 bases, V lost 0 bases, and 14 bases had no gene match. CDR3 amino acids: CASSQELVGVASGSYEQYF. The CDR3 nucleotides are TGTGCCAGCAGCCAAGAATTAGTGGGTGTGGCTAGCGGGAGCTACGAGCAGTACTTC.

The chain has TRBV19 and TRBJ1-1; tentative D call: TRBD1 (6 bases). V was shortened by 1 base and J by 1 base, with 19 bases between the two germline ends. This CDR3 has 18 residues. The germline V gene has CDR1 LNHDA and CDR2 SQIVND (reference sequence). The CDR3: CASSIGLLGTLKNTEAFF. The CDR3 coding sequence is TGTGCCAGTAGTATAGGTCTCCTTGGGACATTAAAGAACACTGAAGCTTTCTTT. The full variable domain, its missing parts supplied by reference TRBV19 and TRBJ1-1, is DGGITQSPKYLFRKEGQNVTLSCEQNLNHDAMYWYRQDPGQGLRLIYYSQIVNDFQKGDIAEGYSVSREKKESFPLTVTSAQKNPTAFYLCASSIGLLGTLKNTEAFFGQGTRLTVV.

The rearrangement joins TRBV6-1 to TRBJ1-1; D unresolved. The length of the CDR3 is 14 residues. The germline gives CDR1 MNHNS, CDR2 SASEGT. The V end was cut by 2 bases, the J end by 1 base, with 8 bases between. CDR3 loop: CASSERQRNTEAFF. CDR3 nucleotides: TGTGCCAGCAGTGAAAGACAACGGAACACTGAAGCTTTCTTT.

This clone was detected only once. The chain employs TRBV6-5 and TRBJ2-2; 8 nucleotides match TRBD1. The CDR3 is 14 residues long. The germline V gene has CDR1 MNHEY and CDR2 SVGAGI. V lost 2 bases, J lost 8 bases, and 4 bases stayed unmatched. The CDR3 sequence: CASSYRQGAGELFF. CDR3 nucleotides: TGTGCCAGCAGTTACCGGCAGGGGGCGGGGGAGCTGTTTTTT.

The V and J genes are TRBV19 and TRBJ1-2, with unresolved D. The germline V gene encodes CDR1 LNHDA and CDR2 SQIVND (reference sequence). The CDR3 length is 12 residues. V was shortened by 4 bases and J by 4 bases, with 7 bases between the two germline ends. CDR3 residues: CASSTQIYGYTF. CDR3 nucleotides: TGTGCCAGTAGTACCCAGATCTATGGCTACACCTTC.